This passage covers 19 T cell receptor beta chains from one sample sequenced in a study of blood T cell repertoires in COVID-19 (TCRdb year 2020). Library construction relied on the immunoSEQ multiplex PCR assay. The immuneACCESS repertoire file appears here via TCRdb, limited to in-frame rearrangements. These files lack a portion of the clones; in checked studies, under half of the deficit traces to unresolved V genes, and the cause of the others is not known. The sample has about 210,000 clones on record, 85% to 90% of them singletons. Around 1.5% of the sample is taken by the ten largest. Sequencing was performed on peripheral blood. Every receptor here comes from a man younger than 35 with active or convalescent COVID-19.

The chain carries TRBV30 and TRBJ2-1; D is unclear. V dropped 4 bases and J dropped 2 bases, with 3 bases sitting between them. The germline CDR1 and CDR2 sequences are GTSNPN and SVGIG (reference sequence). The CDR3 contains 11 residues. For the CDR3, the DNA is TGTGCCTGGACCACCTACAATGAGCAGTTCTTC. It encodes CAWTTYNEQFF.

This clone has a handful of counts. The CDR3 sequence is CASTVGVLNEKLFF. The CDR3 region has the DNA TGTGCCAGCACCGTCGGGGTACTTAATGAAAAACTGTTTTTT. This chain links TRBV11-2 with TRBJ1-4; D call uncertain. Germline V gene lookup returns CDR1 SGHAT and CDR2 FQNNGV. Trimming removed 7 bases at V and 4 bases at J, with 13 bases between. The CDR3 sequence is 14 residues long.

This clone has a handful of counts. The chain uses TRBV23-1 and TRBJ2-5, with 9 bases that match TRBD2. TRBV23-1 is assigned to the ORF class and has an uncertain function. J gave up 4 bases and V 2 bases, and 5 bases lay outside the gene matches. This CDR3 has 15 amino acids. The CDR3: CASSQRGLAGETQYF. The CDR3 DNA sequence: TGCGCCAGCAGTCAACGGGGACTAGCTGGAGAGACCCAGTACTTC.

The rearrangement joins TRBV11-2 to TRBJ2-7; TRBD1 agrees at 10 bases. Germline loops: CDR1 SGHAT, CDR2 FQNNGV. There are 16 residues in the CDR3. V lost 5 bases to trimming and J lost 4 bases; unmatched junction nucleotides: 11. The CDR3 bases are TGTGCCAGCAGCGTCAAGGGACAGGGGCCGGAGTACGAGCAGTACTTC. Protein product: CASSVKGQGPEYEQYF.

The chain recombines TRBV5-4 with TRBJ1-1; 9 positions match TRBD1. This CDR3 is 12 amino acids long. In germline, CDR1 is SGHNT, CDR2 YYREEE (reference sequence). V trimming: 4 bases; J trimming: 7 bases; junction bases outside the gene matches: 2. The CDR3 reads CASSQDRGEAFF. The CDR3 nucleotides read TGTGCCAGCAGCCAGGACAGGGGTGAAGCTTTCTTT.

The CDR3 nucleotides read TGTGCCAGCAGCTGGGAGATCACTGAAGCTTTCTTT. This codes for CASSWEITEAFF. The chain is built from TRBV5-5 and TRBJ1-1; no definite D call. V gave up 3 bases and J gave up 4 bases, with 7 bases separating them. The CDR3 is made up of 12 amino acids. The germline V gene has CDR1 SGHKS and CDR2 YYEKEE (reference sequence).

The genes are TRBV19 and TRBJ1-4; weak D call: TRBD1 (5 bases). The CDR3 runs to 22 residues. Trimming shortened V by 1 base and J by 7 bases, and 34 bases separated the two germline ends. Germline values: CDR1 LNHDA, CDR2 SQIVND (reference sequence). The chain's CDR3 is CASSIGRDSPAVLSYGGEKLFF. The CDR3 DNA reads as TGTGCCAGTAGTATAGGACGGGACTCCCCCGCCGTATTATCGTACGGAGGTGAAAAACTGTTTTTT.

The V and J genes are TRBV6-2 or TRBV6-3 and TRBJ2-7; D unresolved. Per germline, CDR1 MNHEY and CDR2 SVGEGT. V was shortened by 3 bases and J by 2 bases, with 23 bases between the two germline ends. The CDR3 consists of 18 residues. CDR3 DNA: TGTGCCAGCAGTTATAAGACCAGCAGTTGGGCGCAGACCTACGAGCAGTACTTC. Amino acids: CASSYKTSSWAQTYEQYF.

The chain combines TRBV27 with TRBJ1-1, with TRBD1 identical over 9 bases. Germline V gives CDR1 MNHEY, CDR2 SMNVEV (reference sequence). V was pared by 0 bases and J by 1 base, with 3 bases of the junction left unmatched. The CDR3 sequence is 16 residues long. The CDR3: CASSLSPGQGNTEAFF. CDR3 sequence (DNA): TGTGCCAGCAGTTTATCTCCGGGACAGGGGAACACTGAAGCTTTCTTT.

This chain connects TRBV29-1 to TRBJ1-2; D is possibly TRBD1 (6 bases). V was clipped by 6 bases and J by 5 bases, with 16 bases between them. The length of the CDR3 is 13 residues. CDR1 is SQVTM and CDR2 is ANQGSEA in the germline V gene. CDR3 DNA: TGCAGCGTGGGGACCGGGACACGATATGGCTACACCTTC. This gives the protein CSVGTGTRYGYTF. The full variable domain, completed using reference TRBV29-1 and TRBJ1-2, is SAVISQKPSRDICQRGTSLTIQCQVDSQVTMMFWYRQQPGQSLTLIATANQGSEATYESGFVIDKFPISRPNLTFSTLTVSNMSPEDSSIYLCSVGTGTRYGYTFGSGTRLTVV.

The CDR3 reads CASNIAGASTDTQYF. The DNA of the CDR3 is TGTGCCAGCAACATAGCGGGAGCGAGCACAGATACGCAGTATTTT. The chain uses TRBV2 and TRBJ2-3, with TRBD2 matching 9 bases. CDR3 length: 15 residues. Looked up from germline, CDR1 is SNHLY and CDR2 is FYNNEI. V lost 7 bases to trimming and J lost 0 bases; unmatched junction nucleotides: 5.

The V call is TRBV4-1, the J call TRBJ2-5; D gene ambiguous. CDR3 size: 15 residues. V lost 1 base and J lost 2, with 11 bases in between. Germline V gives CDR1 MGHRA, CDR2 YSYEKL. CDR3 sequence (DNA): TGCGCCAGCAGCCAAGGTTATGTAGTACAAGAGACCCAGTACTTC. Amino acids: CASSQGYVVQETQYF.

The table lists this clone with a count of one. The CDR3, as DNA: TGCGCCAGCAGCCAAGAGGGTGAACTAGCGAATTCCCCCTACGAGCAGTACTTC. It is translated as CASSQEGELANSPYEQYF. The chain links TRBV4-1 to TRBJ2-7; 7 nucleotides agree with TRBD2. This CDR3 spans 18 amino acids. Germline V lookup: CDR1 MGHRA, CDR2 YSYEKL. After removal of 0 bases from V and 2 bases from J, the junction contained 13 bases not matched to a gene.

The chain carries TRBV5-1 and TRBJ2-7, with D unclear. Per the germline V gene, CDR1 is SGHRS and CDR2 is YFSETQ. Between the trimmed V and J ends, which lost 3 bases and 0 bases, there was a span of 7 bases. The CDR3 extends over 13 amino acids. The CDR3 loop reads CASSSDNSYEQYF. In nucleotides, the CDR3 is TGCGCCAGCAGCTCCGACAACTCCTACGAGCAGTACTTC.

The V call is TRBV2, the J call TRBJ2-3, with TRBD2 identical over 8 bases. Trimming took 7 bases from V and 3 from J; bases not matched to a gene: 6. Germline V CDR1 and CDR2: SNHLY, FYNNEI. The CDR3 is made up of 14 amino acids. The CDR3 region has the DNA TGTGCCAGCATTCTGGAGCGGGAGACAGATACGCAGTATTTT. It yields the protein CASILERETDTQYF.

The CDR3 region is CASSWTGRNIQYF. DNA for the CDR3: TGTGCCAGCAGTTGGACAGGGAGGAACATTCAGTACTTC. This chain uses TRBV12-3 or TRBV12-4 with TRBJ2-4, with 8 nucleotides matching TRBD1. J lost 7 bases, V lost 4 bases, and 3 bases had no gene match. The CDR3 extends over 13 amino acids.

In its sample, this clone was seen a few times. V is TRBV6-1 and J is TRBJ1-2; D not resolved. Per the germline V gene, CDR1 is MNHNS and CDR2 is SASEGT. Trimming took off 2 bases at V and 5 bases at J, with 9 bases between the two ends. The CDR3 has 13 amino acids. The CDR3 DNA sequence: TGTGCCAGCAGTGAAACGGGTGATTATGGCTACACCTTC. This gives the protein CASSETGDYGYTF.

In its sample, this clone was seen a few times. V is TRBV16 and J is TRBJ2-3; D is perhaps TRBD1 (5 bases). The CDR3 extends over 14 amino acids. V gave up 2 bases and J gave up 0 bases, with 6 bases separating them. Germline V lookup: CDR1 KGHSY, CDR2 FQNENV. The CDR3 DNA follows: TGTGCCAGCAGCCAAGGACAAAGCACAGATACGCAGTATTTT. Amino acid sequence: CASSQGQSTDTQYF.

In DNA form, the CDR3 reads TGTGCCAGCAGCCAAGCCCCCTTCAGCGGGAGGGCCAAAGAGCAGTACTTC. The encoded protein is CASSQAPFSGRAKEQYF. The gene calls are TRBV3-1 (or the pseudogene TRBV3-2) and TRBJ2-7; 10 nucleotides align to TRBD2. The CDR3 runs 17 residues. The junction had 13 bases not matched to a gene; V was cut back by 1 base and J by 7 bases. Germline-derived CDR1 and CDR2 are LGHDT and YNNKEL (reference sequence).